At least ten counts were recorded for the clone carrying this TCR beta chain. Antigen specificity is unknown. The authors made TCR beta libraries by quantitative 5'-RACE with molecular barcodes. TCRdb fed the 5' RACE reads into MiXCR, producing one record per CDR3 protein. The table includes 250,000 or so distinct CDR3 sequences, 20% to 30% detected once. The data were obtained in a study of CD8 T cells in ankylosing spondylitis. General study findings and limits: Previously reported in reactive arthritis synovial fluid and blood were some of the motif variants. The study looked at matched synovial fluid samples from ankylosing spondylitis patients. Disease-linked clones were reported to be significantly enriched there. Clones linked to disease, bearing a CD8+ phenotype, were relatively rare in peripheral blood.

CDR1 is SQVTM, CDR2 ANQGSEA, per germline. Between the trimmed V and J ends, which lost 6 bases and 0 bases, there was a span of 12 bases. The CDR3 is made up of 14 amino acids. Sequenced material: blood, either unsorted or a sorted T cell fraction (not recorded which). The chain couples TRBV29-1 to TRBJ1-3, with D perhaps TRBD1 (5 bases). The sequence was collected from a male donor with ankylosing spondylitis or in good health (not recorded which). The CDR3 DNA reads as TGCAGCGTCAAACGCAGGGTCTCTGGAAACACCATATATTTT. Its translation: CSVKRRVSGNTIYF.